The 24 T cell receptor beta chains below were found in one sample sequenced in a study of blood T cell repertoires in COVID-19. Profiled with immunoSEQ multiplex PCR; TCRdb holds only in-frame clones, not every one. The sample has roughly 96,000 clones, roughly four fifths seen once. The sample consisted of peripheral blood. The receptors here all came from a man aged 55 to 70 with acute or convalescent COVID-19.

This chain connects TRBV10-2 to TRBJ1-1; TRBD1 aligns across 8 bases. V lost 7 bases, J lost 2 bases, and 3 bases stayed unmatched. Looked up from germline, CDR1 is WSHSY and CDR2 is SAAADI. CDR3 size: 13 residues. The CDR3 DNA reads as TGCGCCAGCATGGGACAGGCTAACACTGAAGCTTTCTTT. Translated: CASMGQANTEAFF.

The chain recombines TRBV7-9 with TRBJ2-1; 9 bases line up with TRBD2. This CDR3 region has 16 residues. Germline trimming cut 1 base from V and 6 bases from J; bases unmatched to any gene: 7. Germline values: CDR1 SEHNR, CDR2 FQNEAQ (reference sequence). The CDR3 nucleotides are TGTGCCAGCAGCTTAGACGCGGGAGGGCCGTCCAATGAGCAGTTCTTC. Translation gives CASSLDAGGPSNEQFF.

The CDR3 reads CASSAGTGVTYNSPLHF. The CDR3, as DNA: TGTGCCAGTAGTGCCGGGACAGGGGTCACTTATAATTCACCCCTCCACTTT. The chain combines TRBV19 with TRBJ1-6; 10 bases are shared with TRBD1. The CDR3 sequence is 17 residues long. Unmatched junction bases numbered 8, after V lost 5 bases and J lost 4 bases. In germline, CDR1 is LNHDA, CDR2 SQIVND (reference sequence).

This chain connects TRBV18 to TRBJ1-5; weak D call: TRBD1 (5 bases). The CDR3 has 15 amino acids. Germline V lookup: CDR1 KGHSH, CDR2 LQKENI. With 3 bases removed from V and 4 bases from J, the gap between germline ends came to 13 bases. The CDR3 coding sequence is TGTGCCAGCTCACCCAGCGCAGGGCGAAATCAGCCCCAGCATTTT. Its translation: CASSPSAGRNQPQHF.

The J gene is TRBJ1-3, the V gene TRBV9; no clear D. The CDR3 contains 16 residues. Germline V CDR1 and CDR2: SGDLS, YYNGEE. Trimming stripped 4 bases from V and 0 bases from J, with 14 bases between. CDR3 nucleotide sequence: TGTGCCAGCAGCCCAGAGGATATCCTCTCTGGAAACACCATATATTTT. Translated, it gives CASSPEDILSGNTIYF.

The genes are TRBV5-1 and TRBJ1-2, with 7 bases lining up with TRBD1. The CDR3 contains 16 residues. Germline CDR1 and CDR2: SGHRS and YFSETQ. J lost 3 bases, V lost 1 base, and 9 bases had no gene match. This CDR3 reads CASSLRDSPLDYGYTF. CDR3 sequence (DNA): TGCGCCAGCAGCTTGCGGGACAGTCCTTTAGACTATGGCTACACCTTC.

In DNA, the CDR3 is TGTGCCAGCAGCTTAGATAGCAGCGGCTACAATGAGCAGTTCTTC. This codes for CASSLDSSGYNEQFF. The chain is built from TRBV11-3 and TRBJ2-1; perhaps TRBD2 as D (5 bases). V was cut by 0 bases and J by 3 bases, with 9 bases left in between. In germline, CDR1 is SGHNT, CDR2 YENEEA. This CDR3 is 15 amino acids long.

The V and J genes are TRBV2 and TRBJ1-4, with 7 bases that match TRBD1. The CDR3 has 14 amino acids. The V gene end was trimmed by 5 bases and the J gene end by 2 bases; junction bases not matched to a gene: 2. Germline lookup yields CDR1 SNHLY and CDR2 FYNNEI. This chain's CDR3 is CASSWTGTNEKLFF. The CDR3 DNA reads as TGTGCCAGCAGTTGGACAGGTACTAATGAAAAACTGTTTTTT.

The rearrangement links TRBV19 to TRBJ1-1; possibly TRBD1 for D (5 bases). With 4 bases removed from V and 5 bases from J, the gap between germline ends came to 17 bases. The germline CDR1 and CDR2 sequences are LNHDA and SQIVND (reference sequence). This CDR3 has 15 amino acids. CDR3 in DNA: TGTGCCAGTAGTACGAATGGGAGGGGAAGGACTGAAGCTTTCTTT. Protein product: CASSTNGRGRTEAFF.

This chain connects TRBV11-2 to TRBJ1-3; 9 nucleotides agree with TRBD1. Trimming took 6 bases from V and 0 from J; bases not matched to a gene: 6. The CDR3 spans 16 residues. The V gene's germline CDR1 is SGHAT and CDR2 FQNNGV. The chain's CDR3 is CASSPLTGGSGNTIYF. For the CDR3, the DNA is TGTGCCAGCAGTCCTTTGACAGGGGGCTCTGGAAACACCATATATTTT.

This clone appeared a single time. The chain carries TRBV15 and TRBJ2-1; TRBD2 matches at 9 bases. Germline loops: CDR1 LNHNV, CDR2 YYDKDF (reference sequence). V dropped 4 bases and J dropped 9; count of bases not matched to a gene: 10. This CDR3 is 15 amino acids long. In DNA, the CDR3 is TGTGCCACCAGCACGCCCGGACTAGCGTCCGGTGAGCAGTTCTTC. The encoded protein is CATSTPGLASGEQFF. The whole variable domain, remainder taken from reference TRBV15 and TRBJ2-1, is DAMVIQNPRYQVTQFGKPVTLSCSQTLNHNVMYWYQQKSSQAPKLLFHYYDKDFNNEADTPDNFQSRRPNTSFCFLDIRSPGLGDTAMYLCATSTPGLASGEQFFGPGTRLTVL.

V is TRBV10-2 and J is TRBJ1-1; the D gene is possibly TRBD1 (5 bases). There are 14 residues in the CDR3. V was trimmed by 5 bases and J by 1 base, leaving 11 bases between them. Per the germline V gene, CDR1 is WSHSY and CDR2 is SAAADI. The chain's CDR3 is CASSFTGSNTEAFF. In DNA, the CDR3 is TGCGCCAGCAGTTTTACAGGTTCGAACACTGAAGCTTTCTTT.

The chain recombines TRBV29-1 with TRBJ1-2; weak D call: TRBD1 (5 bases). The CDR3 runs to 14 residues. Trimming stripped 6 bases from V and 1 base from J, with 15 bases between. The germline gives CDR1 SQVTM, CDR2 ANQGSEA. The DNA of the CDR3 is TGCAGCGTGGGGTCCTTGGGGGGTAACTATGGCTACACCTTC. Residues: CSVGSLGGNYGYTF.

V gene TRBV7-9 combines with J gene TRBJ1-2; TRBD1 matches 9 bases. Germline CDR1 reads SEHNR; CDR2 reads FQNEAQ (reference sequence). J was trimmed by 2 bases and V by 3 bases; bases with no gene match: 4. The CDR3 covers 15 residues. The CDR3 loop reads CASSFWGQGNYGYTF. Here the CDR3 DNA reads TGTGCCAGCAGCTTCTGGGGACAGGGAAACTATGGCTACACCTTC.

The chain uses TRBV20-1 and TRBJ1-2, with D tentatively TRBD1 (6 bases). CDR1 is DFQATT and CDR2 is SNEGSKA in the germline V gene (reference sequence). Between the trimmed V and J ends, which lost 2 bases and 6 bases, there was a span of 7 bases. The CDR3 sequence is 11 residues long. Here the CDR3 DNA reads TGCAGTGCTAGACAGGGGAATGGCTACACCTTC. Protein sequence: CSARQGNGYTF.

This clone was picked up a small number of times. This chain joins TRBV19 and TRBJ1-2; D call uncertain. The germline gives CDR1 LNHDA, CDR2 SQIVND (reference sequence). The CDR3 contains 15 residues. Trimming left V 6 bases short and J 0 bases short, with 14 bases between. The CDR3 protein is CASSKTSLANYGYTF. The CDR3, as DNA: TGTGCCAGTAGCAAGACATCGTTAGCTAACTATGGCTACACCTTC.

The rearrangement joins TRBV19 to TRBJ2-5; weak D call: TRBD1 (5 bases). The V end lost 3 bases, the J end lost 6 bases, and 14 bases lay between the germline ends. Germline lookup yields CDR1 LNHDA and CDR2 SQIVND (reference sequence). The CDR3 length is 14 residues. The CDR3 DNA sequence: TGTGCCAGTAGTATTGGGCAGGACATCCAGACCCAGTACTTC. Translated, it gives CASSIGQDIQTQYF. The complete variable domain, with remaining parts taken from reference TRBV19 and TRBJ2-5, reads DGGITQSPKYLFRKEGQNVTLSCEQNLNHDAMYWYRQDPGQGLRLIYYSQIVNDFQKGDIAEGYSVSREKKESFPLTVTSAQKNPTAFYLCASSIGQDIQTQYFGPGTRLLVL.

The CDR3 bases are TGCGCCAGCAGCTTGGGCCAGGGGACGAACACTGAAGCTTTCTTT. Its translation is CASSLGQGTNTEAFF. The rearrangement uses TRBV5-1 and TRBJ1-1, with a possible D match to TRBD1 (6 bases). V was clipped by 0 bases and J by 1 base, with 10 bases between them. CDR1 is SGHRS and CDR2 is YFSETQ in the germline V gene. This CDR3 contains 15 residues.

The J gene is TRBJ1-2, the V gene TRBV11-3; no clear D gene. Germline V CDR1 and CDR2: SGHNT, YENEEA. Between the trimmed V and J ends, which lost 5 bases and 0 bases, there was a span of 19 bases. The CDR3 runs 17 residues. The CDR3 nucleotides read TGTGCCAGCAGCGGCCCGGGAACCCGAACAGCTAACTATGGCTACACCTTC. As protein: CASSGPGTRTANYGYTF.

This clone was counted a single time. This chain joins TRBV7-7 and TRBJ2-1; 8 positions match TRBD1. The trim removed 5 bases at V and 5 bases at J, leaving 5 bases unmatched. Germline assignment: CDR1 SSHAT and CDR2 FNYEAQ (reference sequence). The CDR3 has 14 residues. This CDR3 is CASSPNRGDNEQFF. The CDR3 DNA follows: TGTGCCAGCAGCCCAAACAGGGGGGACAATGAGCAGTTCTTC.

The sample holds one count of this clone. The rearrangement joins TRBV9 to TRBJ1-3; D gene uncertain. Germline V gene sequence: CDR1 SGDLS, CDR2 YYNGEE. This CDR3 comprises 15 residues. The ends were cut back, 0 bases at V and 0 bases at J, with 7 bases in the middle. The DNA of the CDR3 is TGTGCCAGCAGCGTAGCGTCGAGCTCTGGAAACACCATATATTTT. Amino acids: CASSVASSSGNTIYF. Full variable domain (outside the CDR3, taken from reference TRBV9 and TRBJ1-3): DSGVTQTPKHLITATGQRVTLRCSPRSGDLSVYWYQQSLDQGLQFLIQYYNGEERAKGNILERFSAQQFPDLHSELNLSSLELGDSALYFCASSVASSSGNTIYFGEGSWLTVV.

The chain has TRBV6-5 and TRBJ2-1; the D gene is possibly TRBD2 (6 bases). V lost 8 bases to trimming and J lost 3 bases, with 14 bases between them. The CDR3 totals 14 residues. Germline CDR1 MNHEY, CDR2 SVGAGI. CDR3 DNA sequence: TGTGCCAGCTCCTCGGGAGCCCACTACAATGAGCAGTTCTTC. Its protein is CASSSGAHYNEQFF.

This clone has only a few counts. The CDR3: CASSEAGNNQPQHF. CDR3 DNA: TGTGCCAGCAGTGAGGCAGGGAATAATCAGCCCCAGCATTTT. The chain uses TRBV25-1 and TRBJ1-5; possible D gene TRBD1, 5 bases. Germline values: CDR1 MGHDK, CDR2 SYGVNS. Trimming shortened V by 3 bases and J by 4 bases, and 10 bases separated the two germline ends. The CDR3 runs 14 residues.

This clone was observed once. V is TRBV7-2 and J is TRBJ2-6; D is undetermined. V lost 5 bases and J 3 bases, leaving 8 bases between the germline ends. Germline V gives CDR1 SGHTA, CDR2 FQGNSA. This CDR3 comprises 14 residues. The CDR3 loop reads CASSQIIGANVLTF. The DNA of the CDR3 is TGTGCCAGCAGCCAGATCATTGGGGCCAACGTCCTGACTTTC.